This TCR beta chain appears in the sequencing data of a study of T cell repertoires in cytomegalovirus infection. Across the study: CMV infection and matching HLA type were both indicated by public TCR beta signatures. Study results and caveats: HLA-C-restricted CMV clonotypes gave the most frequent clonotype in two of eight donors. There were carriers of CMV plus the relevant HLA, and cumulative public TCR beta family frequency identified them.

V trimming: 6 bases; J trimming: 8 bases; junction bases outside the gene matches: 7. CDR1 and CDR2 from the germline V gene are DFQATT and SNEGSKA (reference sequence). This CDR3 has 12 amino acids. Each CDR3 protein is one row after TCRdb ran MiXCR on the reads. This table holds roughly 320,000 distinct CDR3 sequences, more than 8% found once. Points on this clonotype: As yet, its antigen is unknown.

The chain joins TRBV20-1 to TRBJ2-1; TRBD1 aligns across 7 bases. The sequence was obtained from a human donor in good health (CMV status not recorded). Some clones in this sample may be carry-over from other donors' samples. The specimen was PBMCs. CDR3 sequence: CSAPTGVDEQFF. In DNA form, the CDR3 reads TGCAGTGCGCCTACAGGGGTCGATGAGCAGTTCTTC.